Listed here are 3 T cell receptor beta chains from one sample, sequenced in a study of T cell responses to AZD1222 COVID-19 vaccine. Data came from immunoSEQ multiplex PCR; TCRdb stores just in-frame clones and leaves some out. This table has fewer than 180,000 clones, more than 80% appearing once. The specimen comprised peripheral blood, sampled 28 days after the second AZD1222 dose. Receptor source: an adult who received the AZD1222 COVID-19 vaccine.

The chain employs TRBV12-5 and TRBJ2-5, with D perhaps TRBD2 (7 bases). V shed 5 bases and J shed 4 bases, with 14 bases lying between them. The CDR3 loop spans 14 amino acids. CDR1 LGHNT and CDR2 FRNRAP come from the germline V gene. This CDR3 is CASGGPGGAETQYF. CDR3 DNA: TGTGCTAGTGGTGGACCGGGGGGCGCAGAGACCCAGTACTTC.

This clone was observed once. The rearrangement joins TRBV7-2 to TRBJ2-7; D gene unclear. The V end lost 5 bases, the J end lost 0 bases, and 2 bases lay between the germline ends. CDR1 is SGHTA, CDR2 FQGNSA, per germline. The CDR3 runs to 11 residues. The CDR3 spells CASSPSYEQYF. The CDR3 DNA follows: TGTGCCAGCAGCCCCTCCTACGAGCAGTACTTC.

This CDR3 is CASSPTANTEAFF. The CDR3 bases are TGTGCCAGCAGTCCGACAGCAAACACTGAAGCTTTCTTT. This rearrangement joins TRBV12-3 or TRBV12-4 to TRBJ1-1; TRBD1 is a possible D gene (5 bases). Deletions cut 5 bases from V and 2 bases from J, with 9 bases between. CDR3 length: 13 amino acids.